This T cell receptor (beta chain) is drawn from a study of identical twins. A note on this clonotype: The target antigen is unknown.

General observations from the study: Recombination models fit unrelated individuals' TCR alpha sharing but underestimated twins'.

TCRdb reprocessed the 5' RACE reads with MiXCR, giving one entry per CDR3 protein. This table holds approximately 1.8 million distinct CDR3 sequences, less than 40% found once. The TCR sequence derives from a newborn girl in good health. Sample: cord blood.

CDR3 bases: TGCAGTGCTAGAGCAGAGCCGATGCAGGGCTACGAGCAGTACTTC. This sequence encodes CSARAEPMQGYEQYF. The chain employs TRBV20-1 and TRBJ2-7; maybe TRBD1 (5 bases). Germline-derived CDR1 and CDR2 are DFQATT and SNEGSKA (reference sequence). The CDR3 totals 15 residues. V shed 1 base and J shed 3 bases, with 16 bases lying between them.